These T cell receptor beta chains were read from a single sample in a study of T cells in Graves' hyperthyroidism and ophthalmopathy. TCRdb analysed the multiplex PCR reads with MiXCR anew, one entry per CDR3 protein. Among roughly 500,000 distinct CDR3 sequences, about 16% were seen once, and the ten largest hold 29%. The source material was blood. The source is a young woman with Graves' ophthalmopathy. Each CDR3 is given with its conserved first and last residue. The D gene is left open where the match is weak. For some rows the clone size is stated as once, few or many, or as a class when expanded; others skip it.

>TRBV28|-|TRBJ2-1|few
CASNPLGGMNEQFF
TGTGCCAGCAATCCCCTAGGGGGGATGAATGAGCAGTTCTTC
>TRBV2|TRBD2|TRBJ2-1|many
CASRRISGIDEQFF
TGTGCCAGCAGGAGGATTAGCGGGATAGATGAGCAGTTCTTC
>TRBV7-2|-|TRBJ2-1|many
CASSLAQINEQFF
TGTGCCAGCAGCTTAGCGCAAATCAATGAGCAGTTCTTC
>TRBV6-2/TRBV6-3|-|TRBJ2-2|few
CASSIEWVGELFF
TGTGCCAGCAGTATCGAGTGGGTCGGGGAGCTGTTTTTT
>TRBV6-5|-|TRBJ2-7|few
CASSSHPQGAFYEQYF
TGTGCCAGCAGTTCTCACCCCCAAGGGGCCTTCTACGAGCAGTACTTC
>TRBV7-6|-|TRBJ1-3|-
CVSSQVPLSGNTIYF
TGTGTCAGCAGCCAAGTGCCCCTCTCTGGAAACACCATATATTTT
>TRBV7-2|TRBD1|TRBJ2-1|many
CASSRDRVNNEQFF
TGTGCCAGCAGCCGGGACAGGGTTAACAATGAGCAGTTCTTC
>TRBV27|-|TRBJ2-5|many
CASSLNGGAKTQYF
TGTGCCAGCAGTTTAAACGGTGGGGCAAAGACCCAGTACTTC
>TRBV7-9|TRBD2|TRBJ2-7|-
CASSDGLAAYEQYF
TGTGCCAGCAGCGACGGACTAGCGGCCTACGAGCAGTACTTC
>TRBV20-1|TRBD2|TRBJ2-1|many
CSARTSGSFYNEQFF
TGCAGTGCTCGGACTAGCGGGAGTTTCTACAATGAGCAGTTCTTC
>TRBV13|TRBD2|TRBJ2-7|many
CASSLVPYSSGYYEQYF
TGTGCCAGCAGCTTAGTCCCCTATTCTAGCGGCTACTACGAGCAGTACTTC
>TRBV9|TRBD1|TRBJ1-4|-
CASSPQDREKGEEKLFF
TGTGCCAGCAGCCCACAAGACAGGGAAAAGGGTGAAGAAAAACTGTTTTTT
>TRBV2|-|TRBJ2-7|many
CASSGVQGRLYEQYF
TGTGCCAGCAGTGGGGTCCAGGGTCGGCTCTACGAGCAGTACTTC
>TRBV29-1|-|TRBJ2-7|-
CSVEQDPLGDEQYF
TGCAGCGTTGAACAGGACCCCTTGGGCGACGAGCAGTACTTC
>TRBV12-3/TRBV12-4|-|TRBJ1-1|many
CASSTQGHTEAFF
TGTGCCAGCAGTACTCAAGGACACACTGAAGCTTTCTTT
>TRBV4-1|TRBD1|TRBJ2-6|-
CASSPLDRGPFANVLTF
TGCGCCAGCAGCCCTTTGGACAGGGGCCCGTTTGCCAACGTCCTGACTTTC
>TRBV7-9|TRBD1|TRBJ2-5|-
CASSTREPGQALRETQYF
TGTGCCAGCAGCACTAGAGAACCGGGACAGGCCTTGAGGGAGACCCAGTACTTC
>TRBV10-3|-|TRBJ2-5|-
CASLGTGETQYF
TGTGCCTCCTTGGGGACGGGGGAGACCCAGTACTTC
>TRBV6-1|-|TRBJ2-6|few
CASSQRNSGANVLTF
TGTGCCAGCAGTCAAAGGAATTCTGGGGCCAACGTCCTGACTTTC
>TRBV7-2|-|TRBJ2-7|many
CASSLDHSYEQYF
TGTGCCAGCAGCTTAGACCACTCCTACGAGCAGTACTTC
>TRBV29-1|-|TRBJ2-1|many
CSCPRAKYNEQFF
TGCAGCTGCCCTCGGGCGAAATACAATGAGCAGTTCTTC
>TRBV7-2|TRBD2|TRBJ2-3|many
CASSETGTSGDTQYF
TGTGCCAGCAGCGAAACGGGGACTAGCGGAGATACGCAGTATTTT